This T cell receptor (beta chain) was observed in a study of monozygotic twins with inflammatory bowel disease. Study-wide points: IBD patients shared fewer clonotypes with others than healthy twins, especially with disease activity.

As regards this clonotype: Its antigen is unknown.

From its re-call of the 5' RACE reads, TCRdb lists each CDR3 protein once, without DNA. In all, the sample yields around 450,000 distinct CDR3 sequences. Sequencing input: blood. This receptor was obtained from a human donor with ulcerative colitis or Crohn's disease, or a healthy co-twin of an affected twin (not recorded which).

CDR3 protein: CASSLTSDFNTQYF. J is TRBJ2-3 and V is TRBV7-9. This CDR3 comprises 14 residues. Germline CDR1 is SEHNR and CDR2 is FQNEAQ (reference sequence). Full variable domain (remainder filled in from reference TRBV7-9 and TRBJ2-3): DTGVSQNPRHKITKRGQNVTFRCDPISEHNRLYWYRQTLGQGPEFLTYFQNEAQLEKSRLLSDRFSAERPKGSFSTLEIQRTEQGDSAMYLCASSLTSDFNTQYFGPGTRLTVL.